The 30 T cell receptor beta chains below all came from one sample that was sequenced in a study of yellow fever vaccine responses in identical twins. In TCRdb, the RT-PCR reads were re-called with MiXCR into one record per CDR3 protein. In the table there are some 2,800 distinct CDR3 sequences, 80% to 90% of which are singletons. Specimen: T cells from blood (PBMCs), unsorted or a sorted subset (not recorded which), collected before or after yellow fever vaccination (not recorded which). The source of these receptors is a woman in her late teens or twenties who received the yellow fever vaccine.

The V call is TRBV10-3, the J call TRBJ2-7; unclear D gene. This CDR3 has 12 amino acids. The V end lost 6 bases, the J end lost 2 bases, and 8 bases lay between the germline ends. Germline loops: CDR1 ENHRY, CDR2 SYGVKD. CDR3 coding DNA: TGTGCCATCAGCGCAGAGACCTACGAGCAGTACTTC. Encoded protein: CAISAETYEQYF.

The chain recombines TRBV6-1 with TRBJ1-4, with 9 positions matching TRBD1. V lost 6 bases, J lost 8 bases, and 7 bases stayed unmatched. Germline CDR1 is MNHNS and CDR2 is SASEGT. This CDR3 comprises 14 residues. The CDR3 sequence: CASRTQGAVEKLFF. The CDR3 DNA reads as TGTGCCAGCAGAACACAGGGGGCCGTAGAAAAACTGTTTTTT.

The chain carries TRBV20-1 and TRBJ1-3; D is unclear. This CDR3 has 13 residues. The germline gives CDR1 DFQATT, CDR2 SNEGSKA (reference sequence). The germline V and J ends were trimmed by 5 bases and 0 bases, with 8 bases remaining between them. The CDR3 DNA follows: TGCAGTGCTCGGGCCTTCTCTGGAAACACCATATATTTT. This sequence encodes CSARAFSGNTIYF.

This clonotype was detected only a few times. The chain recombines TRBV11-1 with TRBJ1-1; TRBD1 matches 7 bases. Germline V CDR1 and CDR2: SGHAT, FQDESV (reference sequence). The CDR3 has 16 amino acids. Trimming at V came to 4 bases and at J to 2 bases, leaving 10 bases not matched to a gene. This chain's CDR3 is CASSSRRDRTNTEAFF. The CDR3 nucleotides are TGTGCCAGCAGCTCCCGCCGGGACAGAACTAACACTGAAGCTTTCTTT.

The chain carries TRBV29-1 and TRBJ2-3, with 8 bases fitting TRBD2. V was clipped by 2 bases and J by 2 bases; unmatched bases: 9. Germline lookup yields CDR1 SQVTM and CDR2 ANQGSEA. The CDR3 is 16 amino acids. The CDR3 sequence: CSVEWERRGATDTQYF. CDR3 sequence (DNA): TGCAGCGTTGAATGGGAACGGCGGGGGGCCACAGATACGCAGTATTTT.

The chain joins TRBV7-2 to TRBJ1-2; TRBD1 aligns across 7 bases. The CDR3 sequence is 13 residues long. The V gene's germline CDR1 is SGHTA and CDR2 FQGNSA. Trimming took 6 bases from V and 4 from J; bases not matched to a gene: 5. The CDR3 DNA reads TGTGCCAGCAGGACCGACAGGGTCTATGGCTACACCTTC. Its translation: CASRTDRVYGYTF. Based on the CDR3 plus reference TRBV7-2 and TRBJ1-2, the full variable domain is GAGVSQSPSNKVTEKGKDVELRCDPISGHTALYWYRQSLGQGLEFLIYFQGNSAPDKSGLPSDRFSAERTGGSVSTLTIQRTQQEDSAVYLCASRTDRVYGYTFGSGTRLTVV.

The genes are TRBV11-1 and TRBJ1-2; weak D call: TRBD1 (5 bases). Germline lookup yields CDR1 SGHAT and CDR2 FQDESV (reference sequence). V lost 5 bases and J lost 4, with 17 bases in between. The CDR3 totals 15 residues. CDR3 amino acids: CASSTGPTGVYGYTF. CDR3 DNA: TGTGCCAGCAGCACAGGCCCTACGGGTGTCTATGGCTACACCTTC.

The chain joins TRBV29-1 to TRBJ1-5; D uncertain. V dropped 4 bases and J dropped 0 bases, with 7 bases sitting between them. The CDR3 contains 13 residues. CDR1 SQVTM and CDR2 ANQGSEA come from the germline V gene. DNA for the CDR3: TGCAGCGTTGGACACGGTAGCAATCAGCCCCAGCATTTT. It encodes CSVGHGSNQPQHF.

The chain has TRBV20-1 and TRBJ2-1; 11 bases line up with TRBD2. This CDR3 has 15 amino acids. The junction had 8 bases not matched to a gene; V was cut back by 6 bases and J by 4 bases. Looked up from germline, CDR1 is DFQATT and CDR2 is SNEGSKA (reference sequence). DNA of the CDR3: TGCAGTGCCTTCACCGGGACTAGCGGTTACAATGAGCAGTTCTTC. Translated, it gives CSAFTGTSGYNEQFF.

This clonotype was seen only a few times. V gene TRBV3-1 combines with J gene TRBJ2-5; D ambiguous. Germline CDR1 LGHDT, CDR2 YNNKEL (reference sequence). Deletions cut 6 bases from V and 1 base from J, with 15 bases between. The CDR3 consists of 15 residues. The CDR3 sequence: CASSLLAAAQETQYF. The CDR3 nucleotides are TGTGCCAGCAGTCTTTTGGCGGCAGCCCAAGAGACCCAGTACTTC.

The CDR3 region has the DNA TGTGCCAGCAGTTTCTCGGGGGCCCTTAGAAATCAGCCCCAGCATTTT. Residues: CASSFSGALRNQPQHF. The chain combines TRBV27 with TRBJ1-5; D might be TRBD1 (6 bases). V lost 3 bases and J lost 4, with 16 bases in between. The CDR3 is 16 residues long. Per germline, CDR1 MNHEY and CDR2 SMNVEV (reference sequence).

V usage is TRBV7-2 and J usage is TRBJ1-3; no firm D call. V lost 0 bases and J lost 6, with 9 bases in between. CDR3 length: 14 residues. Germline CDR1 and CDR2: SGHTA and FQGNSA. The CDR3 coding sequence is TGTGCCAGCAGCTTAGCAGTTGGCGAAAACACCATATATTTT. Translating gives CASSLAVGENTIYF.

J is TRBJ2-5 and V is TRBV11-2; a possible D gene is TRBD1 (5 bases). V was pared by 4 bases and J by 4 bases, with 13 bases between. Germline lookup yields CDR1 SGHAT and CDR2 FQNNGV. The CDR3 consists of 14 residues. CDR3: CASSSDNTGETQYF. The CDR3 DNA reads TGTGCCAGCAGCTCGGACAACACGGGAGAGACCCAGTACTTC.

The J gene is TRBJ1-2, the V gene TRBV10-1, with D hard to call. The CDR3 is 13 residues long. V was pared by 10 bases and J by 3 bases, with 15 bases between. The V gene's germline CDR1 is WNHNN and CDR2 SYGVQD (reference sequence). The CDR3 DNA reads TGCGCCAATACACCAGTACGCTACTATGGCTACACCTTC. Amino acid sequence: CANTPVRYYGYTF.

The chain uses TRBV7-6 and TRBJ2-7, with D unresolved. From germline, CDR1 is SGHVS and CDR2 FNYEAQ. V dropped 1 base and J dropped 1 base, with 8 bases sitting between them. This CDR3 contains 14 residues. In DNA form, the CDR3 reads TGTGCCAGCAGCTTAGGTGGTTATTCCTACGAGCAGTACTTC. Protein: CASSLGGYSYEQYF.

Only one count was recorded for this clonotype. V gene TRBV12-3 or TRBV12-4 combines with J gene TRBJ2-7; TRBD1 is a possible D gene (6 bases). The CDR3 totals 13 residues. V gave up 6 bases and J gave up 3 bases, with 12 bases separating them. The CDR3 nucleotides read TGTGCCAGCAGCTCTGGACAGAGCTACGAGCAGTACTTC. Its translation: CASSSGQSYEQYF.

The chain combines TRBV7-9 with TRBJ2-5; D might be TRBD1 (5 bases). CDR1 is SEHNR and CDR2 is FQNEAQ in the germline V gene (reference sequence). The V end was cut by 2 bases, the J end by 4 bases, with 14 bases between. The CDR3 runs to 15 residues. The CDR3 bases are TGTGCCAGCAGCTTATCTTCTAGGGGTGGAGAGACCCAGTACTTC. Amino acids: CASSLSSRGGETQYF. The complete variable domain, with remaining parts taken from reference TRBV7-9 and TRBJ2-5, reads DTGVSQNPRHKITKRGQNVTFRCDPISEHNRLYWYRQTLGQGPEFLTYFQNEAQLEKSRLLSDRFSAERPKGSFSTLEIQRTEQGDSAMYLCASSLSSRGGETQYFGPGTRLLVL.

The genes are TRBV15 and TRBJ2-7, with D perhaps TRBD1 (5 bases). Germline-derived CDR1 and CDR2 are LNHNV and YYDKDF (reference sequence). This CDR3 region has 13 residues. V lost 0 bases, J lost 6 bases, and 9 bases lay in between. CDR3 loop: CATSRDWGVEQYF. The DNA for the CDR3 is TGTGCCACCAGCAGAGATTGGGGCGTCGAGCAGTACTTC. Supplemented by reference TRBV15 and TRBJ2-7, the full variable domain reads DAMVIQNPRYQVTQFGKPVTLSCSQTLNHNVMYWYQQKSSQAPKLLFHYYDKDFNNEADTPDNFQSRRPNTSFCFLDIRSPGLGDTAMYLCATSRDWGVEQYFGPGTRLTVT.

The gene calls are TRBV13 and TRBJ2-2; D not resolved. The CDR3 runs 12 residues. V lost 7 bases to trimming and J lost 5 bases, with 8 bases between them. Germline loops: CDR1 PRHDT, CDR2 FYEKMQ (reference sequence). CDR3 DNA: TGTGCCAGCAAGTGGATGACCGGGGAGCTGTTTTTT. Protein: CASKWMTGELFF.

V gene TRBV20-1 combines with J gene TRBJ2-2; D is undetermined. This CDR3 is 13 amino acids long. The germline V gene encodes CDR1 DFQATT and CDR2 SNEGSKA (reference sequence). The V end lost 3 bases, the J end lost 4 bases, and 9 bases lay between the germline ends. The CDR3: CSASMTTTGELFF. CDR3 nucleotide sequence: TGCAGTGCTAGTATGACGACCACCGGGGAGCTGTTTTTT.

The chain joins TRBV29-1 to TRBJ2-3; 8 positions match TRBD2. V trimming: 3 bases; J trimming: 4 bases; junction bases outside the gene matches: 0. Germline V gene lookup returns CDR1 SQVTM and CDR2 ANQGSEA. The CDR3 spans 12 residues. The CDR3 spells CSVDSGADTQYF. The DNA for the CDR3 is TGCAGCGTTGATAGCGGGGCAGATACGCAGTATTTT.

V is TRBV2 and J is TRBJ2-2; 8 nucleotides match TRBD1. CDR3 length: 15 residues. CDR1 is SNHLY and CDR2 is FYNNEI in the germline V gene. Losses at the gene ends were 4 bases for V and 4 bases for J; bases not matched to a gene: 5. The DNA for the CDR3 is TGTGCCAGCAGTGGGACAGGGCTCGGCACCGGGGAGCTGTTTTTT. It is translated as CASSGTGLGTGELFF.

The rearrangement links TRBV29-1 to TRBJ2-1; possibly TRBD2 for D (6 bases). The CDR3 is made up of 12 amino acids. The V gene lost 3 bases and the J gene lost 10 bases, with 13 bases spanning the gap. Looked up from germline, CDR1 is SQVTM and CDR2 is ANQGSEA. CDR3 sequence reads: CSVEGGGGEQFF. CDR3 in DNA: TGCAGCGTTGAGGGGGGTGGCGGGGAGCAGTTCTTC.

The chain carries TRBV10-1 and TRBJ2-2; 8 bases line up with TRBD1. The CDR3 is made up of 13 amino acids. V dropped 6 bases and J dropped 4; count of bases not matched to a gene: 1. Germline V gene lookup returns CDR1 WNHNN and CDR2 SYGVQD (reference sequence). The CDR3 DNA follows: TGCGCCAGCAGCGACAGGGGCACCGGGGAGCTGTTTTTT. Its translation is CASSDRGTGELFF.

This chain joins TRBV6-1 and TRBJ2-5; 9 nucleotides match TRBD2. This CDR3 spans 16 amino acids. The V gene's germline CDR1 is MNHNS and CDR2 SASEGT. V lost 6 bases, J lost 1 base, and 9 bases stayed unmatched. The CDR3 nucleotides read TGTGCCAGCAGGGGGATTAGCGGGGGCCCCCAAGAGACCCAGTACTTC. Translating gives CASRGISGGPQETQYF.

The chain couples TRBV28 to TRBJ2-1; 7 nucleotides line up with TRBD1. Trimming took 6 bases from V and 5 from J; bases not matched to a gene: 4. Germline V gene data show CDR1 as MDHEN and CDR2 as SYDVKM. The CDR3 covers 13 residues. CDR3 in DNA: TGTGCCAGCAGACGAGACAGGGACAATGAGCAGTTCTTC. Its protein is CASRRDRDNEQFF.

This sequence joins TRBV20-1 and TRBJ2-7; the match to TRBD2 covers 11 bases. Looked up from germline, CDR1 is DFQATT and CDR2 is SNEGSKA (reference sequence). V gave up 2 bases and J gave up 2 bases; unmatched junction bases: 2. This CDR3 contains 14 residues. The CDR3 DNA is TGCAGTGCTAGACTAGCGGGAGGCACCTACGAGCAGTACTTC. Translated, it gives CSARLAGGTYEQYF.

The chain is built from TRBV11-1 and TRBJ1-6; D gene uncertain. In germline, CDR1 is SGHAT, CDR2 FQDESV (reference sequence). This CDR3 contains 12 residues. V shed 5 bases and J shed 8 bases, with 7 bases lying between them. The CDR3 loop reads CASSPADSPLHF. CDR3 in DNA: TGTGCCAGCAGCCCGGCGGATTCACCCCTCCACTTT. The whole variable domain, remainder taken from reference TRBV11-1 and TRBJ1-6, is EAEVAQSPRYKITEKSQAVAFWCDPISGHATLYWYRQILGQGPELLVQFQDESVVDDSQLPKDRFSAERLKGVDSTLKIQPAELGDSAMYLCASSPADSPLHFGNGTRLTVT.

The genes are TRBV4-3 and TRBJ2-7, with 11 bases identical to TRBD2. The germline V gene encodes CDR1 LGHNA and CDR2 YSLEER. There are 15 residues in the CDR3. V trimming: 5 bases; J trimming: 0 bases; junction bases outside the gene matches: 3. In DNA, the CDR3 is TGCGCCAGCAGCTACGGGACTAGCGGCTCCTACGAGCAGTACTTC. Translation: CASSYGTSGSYEQYF.

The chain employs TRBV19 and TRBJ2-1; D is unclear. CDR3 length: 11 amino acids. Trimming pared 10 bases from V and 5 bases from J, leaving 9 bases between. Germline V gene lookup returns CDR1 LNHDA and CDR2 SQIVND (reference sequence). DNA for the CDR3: TGTGCCATTAGAAGGGACAATGAGCAGTTCTTC. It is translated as CAIRRDNEQFF.